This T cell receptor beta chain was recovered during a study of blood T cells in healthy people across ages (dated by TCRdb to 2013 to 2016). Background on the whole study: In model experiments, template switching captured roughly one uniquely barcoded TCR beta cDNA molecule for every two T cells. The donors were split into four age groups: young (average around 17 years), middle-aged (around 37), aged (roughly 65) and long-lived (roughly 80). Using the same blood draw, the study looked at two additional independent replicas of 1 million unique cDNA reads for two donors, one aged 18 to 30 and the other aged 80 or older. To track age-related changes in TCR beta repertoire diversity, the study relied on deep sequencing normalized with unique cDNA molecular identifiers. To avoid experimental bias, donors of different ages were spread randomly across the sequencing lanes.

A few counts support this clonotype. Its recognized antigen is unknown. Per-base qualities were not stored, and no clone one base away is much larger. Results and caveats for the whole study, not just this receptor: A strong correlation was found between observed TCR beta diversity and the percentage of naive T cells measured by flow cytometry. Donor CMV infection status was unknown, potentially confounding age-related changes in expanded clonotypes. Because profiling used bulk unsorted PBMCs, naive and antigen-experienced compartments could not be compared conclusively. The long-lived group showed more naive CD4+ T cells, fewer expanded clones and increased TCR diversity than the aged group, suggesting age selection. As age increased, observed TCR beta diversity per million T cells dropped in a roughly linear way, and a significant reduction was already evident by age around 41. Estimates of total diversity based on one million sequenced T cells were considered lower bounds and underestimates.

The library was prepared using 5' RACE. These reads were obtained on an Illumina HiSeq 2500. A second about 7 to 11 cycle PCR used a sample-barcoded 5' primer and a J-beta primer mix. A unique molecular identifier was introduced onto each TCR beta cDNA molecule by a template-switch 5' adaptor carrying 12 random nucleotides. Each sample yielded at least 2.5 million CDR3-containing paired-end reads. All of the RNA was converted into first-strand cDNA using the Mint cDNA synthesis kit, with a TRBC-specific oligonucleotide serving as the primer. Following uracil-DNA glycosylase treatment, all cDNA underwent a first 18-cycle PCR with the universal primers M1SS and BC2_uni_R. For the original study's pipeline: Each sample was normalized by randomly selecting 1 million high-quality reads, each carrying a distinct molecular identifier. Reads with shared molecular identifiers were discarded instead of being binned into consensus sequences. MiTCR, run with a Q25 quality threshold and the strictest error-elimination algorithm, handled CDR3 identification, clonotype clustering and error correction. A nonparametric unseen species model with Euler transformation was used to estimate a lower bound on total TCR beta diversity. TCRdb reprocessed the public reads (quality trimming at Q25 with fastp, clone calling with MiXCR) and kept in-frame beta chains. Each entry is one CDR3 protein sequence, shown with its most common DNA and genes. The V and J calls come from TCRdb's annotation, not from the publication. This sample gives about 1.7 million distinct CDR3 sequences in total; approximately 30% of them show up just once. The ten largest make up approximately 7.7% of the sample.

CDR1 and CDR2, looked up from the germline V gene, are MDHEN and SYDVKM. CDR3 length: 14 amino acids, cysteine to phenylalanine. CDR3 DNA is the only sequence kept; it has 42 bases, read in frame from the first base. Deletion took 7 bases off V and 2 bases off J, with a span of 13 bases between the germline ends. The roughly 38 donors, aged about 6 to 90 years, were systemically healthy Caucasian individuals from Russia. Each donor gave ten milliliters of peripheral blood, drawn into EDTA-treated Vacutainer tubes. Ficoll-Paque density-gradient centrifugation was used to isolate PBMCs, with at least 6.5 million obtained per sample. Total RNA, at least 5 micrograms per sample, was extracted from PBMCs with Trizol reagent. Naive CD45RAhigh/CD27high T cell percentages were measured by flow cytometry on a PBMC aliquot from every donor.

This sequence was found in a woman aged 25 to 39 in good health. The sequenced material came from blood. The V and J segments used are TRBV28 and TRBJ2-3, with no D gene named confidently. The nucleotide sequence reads TGTGCCAGCAAGGGTAGAGCGAACACAGATACGCAGTATTTT. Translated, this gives CASKGRANTDTQYF. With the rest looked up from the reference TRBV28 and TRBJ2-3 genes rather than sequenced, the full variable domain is DVKVTQSSRYLVKRTGEKVFLECVQDMDHENMFWYRQDPGLGLRLIYFSYDVKMKEKGDIPEGYSVSREKKERFSLILESASTNQTSMYLCASKGRANTDTQYFGPGTRLTVL.